This is a list of T cell receptor beta chains from one sample in a study of blood T cell repertoires in COVID-19. Profiled with immunoSEQ multiplex PCR; TCRdb holds only in-frame clones, not every one. The sample includes around 20,000 clones, over 80% seen only once; the top ten take roughly 8.3%. The specimen sequenced was peripheral blood. The receptor source for this set is a human donor in a cohort sampled during active COVID-19. The donor label of this sample is uncertain. Each CDR3 is given with its conserved first and last residue. Clone sizes are given selectively: once, few, many, or a class where the clone is expanded.

14	NA	TRBV6-2/TRBV6-3	TRBJ2-1	CASSLLAGKNEQFF
16	NA	TRBV5-8	TRBJ1-6	CASSSTGVGYNSPLHF
14	NA	TRBV6-5	TRBJ2-5	CATTDSLVGETQYF
15	NA	TRBV18	TRBJ2-3	CASSSTSGRGDTQYF
15	NA	TRBV6-5	TRBJ2-1	CASRRQGSPHNEQFF
13	NA	TRBV19	TRBJ2-3	CASSTGYGDTQYF
16	NA	TRBV18	TRBJ1-5	CASSPGQGQFNQPQHF
14	NA	TRBV3-1/TRBV3-2	TRBJ1-4	CASSRGTGYEKLFF
11	once	TRBV10-3	TRBJ2-3	CAIRLEDTQYF
14	NA	TRBV9	TRBJ2-5	CASSVGQGWETQYF